The sequence of this TCR beta chain was determined in a study of beta chain features in type 1 diabetes. The study's findings and limits: For patients, the naive, central memory and Treg TCRB repertoires appeared more alike than for healthy donors.

The ends lost 4 bases at V and 6 bases at J; junction bases unmatched: 17. Germline assignment: CDR1 MDHEN and CDR2 SYDVKM. The CDR3 length is 18 residues. The investigators reverse transcribed all of the isolated RNA, so they sequenced expressed TCRB transcripts. Assay used: immunoSEQ multiplex PCR; TCRdb lists only in-frame clones, some missing. The sample has nearly 350,000 clones; approximately 8% are singletons. This clone has just a few counts. As yet, its antigen is unknown. Heparinised blood was drawn once per donor, averaging about 116 mL. The sample taken for sequencing was central memory CD4+ T cells from blood. This chain connects TRBV28 to TRBJ2-7; 11 bases are a match to TRBD1. The TCR was taken from a woman under 30 in good health. CDR3 sequence: CASSYPLPEGQGEVEQYF. The CDR3 region has the DNA TGTGCCAGCAGTTACCCCTTACCCGAGGGACAGGGGGAGGTCGAGCAGTACTTC.